This record covers a single T cell receptor (beta chain). The data were taken from a study of cytomegalovirus exposure and HLA in healthy donors. Background on the study: From some 190 million T cells, an earlier analysis saw 90 million to 130 million unique TCR beta sequences.

PCR primers comprised 60 Vbeta and 13 Jbeta primers. Original handling: In a later analysis, the count reached about 75 million unique TCR beta chains, with around 10 million shared. Data came from immunoSEQ multiplex PCR; TCRdb stores just in-frame clones and leaves some out. That table furnishes V, J and clone size, whereas the DNA furnished D and trimming. The sample gives approximately 130,000 clones, roughly 9.6% of which show up once; about 7.5% is in the top ten. The CDR3 has 13 amino acids. Germline V gives CDR1 MNHEY, CDR2 SVGAGI. V lost 4 bases and J lost 1, with 7 bases in between. Sequencing was done on a sample of PBMCs. The chain links TRBV6-5 to TRBJ1-1; no reliable D call. This clonotype originated in a woman aged 40 to 50 in good health and CMV-seropositive. The CDR3 spells CASSLTQNTEAFF. CDR3 in DNA: TGTGCCAGCAGTTTGACACAGAACACTGAAGCTTTCTTT.